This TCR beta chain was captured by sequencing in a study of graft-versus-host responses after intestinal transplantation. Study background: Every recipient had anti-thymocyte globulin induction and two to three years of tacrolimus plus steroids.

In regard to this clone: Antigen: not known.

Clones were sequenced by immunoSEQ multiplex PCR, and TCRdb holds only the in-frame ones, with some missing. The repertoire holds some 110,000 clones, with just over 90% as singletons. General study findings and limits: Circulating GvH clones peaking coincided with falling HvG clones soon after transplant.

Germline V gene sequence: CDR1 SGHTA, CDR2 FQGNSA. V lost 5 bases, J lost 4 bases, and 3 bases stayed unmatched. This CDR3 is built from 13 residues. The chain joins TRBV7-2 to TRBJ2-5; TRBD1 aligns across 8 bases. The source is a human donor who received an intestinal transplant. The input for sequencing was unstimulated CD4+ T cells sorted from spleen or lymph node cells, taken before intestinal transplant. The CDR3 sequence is CASSRGQVETQYF. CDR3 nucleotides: TGTGCCAGCAGCCGGGGACAGGTAGAGACCCAGTACTTC. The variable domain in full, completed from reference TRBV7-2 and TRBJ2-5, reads GAGVSQSPSNKVTEKGKDVELRCDPISGHTALYWYRQSLGQGLEFLIYFQGNSAPDKSGLPSDRFSAERTGGSVSTLTIQRTQQEDSAVYLCASSRGQVETQYFGPGTRLLVL.